The clone carrying this T cell receptor beta chain was picked up a small number of times. The antigen is undetermined. These data come from a study of T cell repertoires in cytomegalovirus infection. Study at large: In public TCR beta signatures, there were indications of both CMV infection and matching HLA type.

Study outcomes and limitations: Across the ex vivo response, the dominant clonotypes were HLA-C-restricted CMV-specific TCR beta clonotypes.

TCRdb processed the reads anew with MiXCR; each CDR3 protein has one entry. The sample includes approximately 350,000 distinct CDR3 sequences, about a third of them seen just once. The CDR3 runs 9 residues. CDR1 and CDR2 from the germline V gene are MGHDK and SYGVNS. The V and J ends lost 4 bases and 6 bases respectively, with 1 base between them. This chain links TRBV25-1 with TRBJ2-7; D remains ambiguous. The sequenced sample was cultured PBMCs, obtained from culture after CMV antigen stimulation. The TCR was taken from a human donor in good health (CMV status not recorded). Some clones in this sample may be carry-over from other donors' samples. The chain's CDR3 is CASSGEQYF. For the CDR3, the DNA is TGTGCCAGCAGTGGCGAGCAGTACTTC.